The table lists the clone carrying this T cell receptor beta chain with a few counts. The antigen remains unidentified. These data are taken from a study of T-cell memory formation after mild COVID-19. Using its own MiXCR run on the 5' RACE reads, TCRdb lists one record per CDR3 protein. Among fewer than 550,000 distinct CDR3 sequences listed, roughly 20% were seen once. Points from the study as a whole: Mainly CM and EM harbored the contracting CD4+ clones; mainly EMRA harbored the CD8+ ones.

The V gene's germline CDR1 is SGHTA and CDR2 FQGNSA. The CDR3 has 13 amino acids. V was cut by 1 base and J by 3 bases, with 7 bases left in between. The TCR sequence derives from an adult woman who had mild COVID-19 (a few samples of this study predate the infection). Cell type and time point are not known. The sequenced sample consisted of PBMCs or a T cell subset sorted from them (not recorded which). V gene TRBV7-2 combines with J gene TRBJ2-7; D gene uncertain. In DNA form, the CDR3 reads TGTGCCAGCAGCTTAGGGCACCTCTACGAGCAGTACTTC. Residues: CASSLGHLYEQYF.